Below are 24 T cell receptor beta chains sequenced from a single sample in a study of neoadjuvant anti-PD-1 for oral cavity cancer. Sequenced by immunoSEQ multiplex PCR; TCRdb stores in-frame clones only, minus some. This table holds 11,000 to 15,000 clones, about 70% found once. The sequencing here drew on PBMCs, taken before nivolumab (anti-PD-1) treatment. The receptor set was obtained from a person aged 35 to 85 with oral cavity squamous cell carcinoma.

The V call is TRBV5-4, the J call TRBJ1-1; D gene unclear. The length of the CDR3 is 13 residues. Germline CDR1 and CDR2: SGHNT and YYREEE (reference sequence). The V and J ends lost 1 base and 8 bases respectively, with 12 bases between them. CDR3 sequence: CASSLMNGLEAFF. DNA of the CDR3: TGTGCCAGCAGCTTGATGAATGGCCTAGAAGCTTTCTTT.

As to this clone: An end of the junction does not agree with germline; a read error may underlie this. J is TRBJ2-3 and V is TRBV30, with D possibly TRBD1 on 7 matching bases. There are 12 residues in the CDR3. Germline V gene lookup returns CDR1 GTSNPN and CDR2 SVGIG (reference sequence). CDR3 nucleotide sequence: TGTGCCTGGACTTCGGCAGGGGGGCGCTTAAATTTT. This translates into CAWTSAGGRLNF.

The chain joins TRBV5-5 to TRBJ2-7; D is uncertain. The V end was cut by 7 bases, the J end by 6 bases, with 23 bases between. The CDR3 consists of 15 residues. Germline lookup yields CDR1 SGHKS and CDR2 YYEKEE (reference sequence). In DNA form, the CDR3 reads TGTGCCAGCCGCGAAACCGGTCACCCGATCAGCGAGCAGTACTTC. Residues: CASRETGHPISEQYF. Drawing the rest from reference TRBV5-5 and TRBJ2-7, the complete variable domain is DAGVTQSPTHLIKTRGQQVTLRCSPISGHKSVSWYQQVLGQGPQFIFQYYEKEERGRGNFPDRFSARQFPNYSSELNVNALLLGDSALYLCASRETGHPISEQYFGPGTRLTVT.

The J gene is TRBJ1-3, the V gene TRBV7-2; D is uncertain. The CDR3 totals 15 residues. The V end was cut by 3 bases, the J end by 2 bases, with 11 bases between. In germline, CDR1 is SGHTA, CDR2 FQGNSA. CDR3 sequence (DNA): TGTGCCAGCAGCTTTGATCACTCGGCTGGAAACACCATATATTTT. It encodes CASSFDHSAGNTIYF.

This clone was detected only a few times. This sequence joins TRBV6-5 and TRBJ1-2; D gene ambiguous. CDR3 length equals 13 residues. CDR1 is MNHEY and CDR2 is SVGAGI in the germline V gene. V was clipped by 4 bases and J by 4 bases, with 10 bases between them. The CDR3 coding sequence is TGTGCCAGCAGTTTGGGAATCCCCTATGGCTACACCTTC. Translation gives CASSLGIPYGYTF.

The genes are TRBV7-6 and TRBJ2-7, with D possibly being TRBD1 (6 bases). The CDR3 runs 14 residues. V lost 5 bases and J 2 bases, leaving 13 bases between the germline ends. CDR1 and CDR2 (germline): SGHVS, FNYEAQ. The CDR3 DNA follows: TGTGCCAGCAGCACTCCGACAGGAGCCTACGAGCAGTACTTC. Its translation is CASSTPTGAYEQYF. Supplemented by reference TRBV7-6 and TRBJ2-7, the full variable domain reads GAGVSQSPRYKVTKRGQDVALRCDPISGHVSLYWYRQALGQGPEFLTYFNYEAQQDKSGLPNDRFSAERPEGSISTLTIQRTEQRDSAMYRCASSTPTGAYEQYFGPGTRLTVT.

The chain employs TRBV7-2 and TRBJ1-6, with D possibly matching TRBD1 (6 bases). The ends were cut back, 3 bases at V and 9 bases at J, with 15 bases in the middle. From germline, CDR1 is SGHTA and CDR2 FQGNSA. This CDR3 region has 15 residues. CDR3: CASSFREGVVSPLHF. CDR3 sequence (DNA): TGTGCCAGCAGCTTTAGGGAGGGGGTTGTTTCACCCCTCCACTTT.

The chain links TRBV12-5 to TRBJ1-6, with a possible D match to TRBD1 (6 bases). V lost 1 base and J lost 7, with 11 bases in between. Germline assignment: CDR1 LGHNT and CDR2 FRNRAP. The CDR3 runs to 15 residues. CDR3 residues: CASGLDRVGNSPLHF. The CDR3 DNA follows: TGTGCTAGTGGTTTGGACAGGGTGGGGAATTCACCCCTCCACTTT.

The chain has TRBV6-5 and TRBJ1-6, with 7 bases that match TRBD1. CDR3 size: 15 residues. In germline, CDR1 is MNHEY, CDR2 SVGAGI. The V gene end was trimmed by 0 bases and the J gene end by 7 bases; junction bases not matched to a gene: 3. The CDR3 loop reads CASSYSRQGNSPLHF. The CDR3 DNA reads TGTGCCAGCAGTTACTCGCGACAGGGAAATTCACCCCTCCACTTT.

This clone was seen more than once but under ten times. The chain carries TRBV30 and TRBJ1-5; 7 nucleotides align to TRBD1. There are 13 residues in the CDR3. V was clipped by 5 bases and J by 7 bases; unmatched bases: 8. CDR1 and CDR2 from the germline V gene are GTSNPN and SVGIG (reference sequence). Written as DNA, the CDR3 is TGTGCCTGGGCAACAGGGGATGTACAGCCCCAGCATTTT. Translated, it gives CAWATGDVQPQHF.

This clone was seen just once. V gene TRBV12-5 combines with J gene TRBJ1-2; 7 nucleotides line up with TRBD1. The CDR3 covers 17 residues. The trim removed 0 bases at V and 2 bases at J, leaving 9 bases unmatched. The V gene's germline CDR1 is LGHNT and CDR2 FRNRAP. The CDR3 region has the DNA TGTGCTAGTGGTTTGGTACTGCGGGGACAGATAAACTATGGCTACACCTTC. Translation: CASGLVLRGQINYGYTF.

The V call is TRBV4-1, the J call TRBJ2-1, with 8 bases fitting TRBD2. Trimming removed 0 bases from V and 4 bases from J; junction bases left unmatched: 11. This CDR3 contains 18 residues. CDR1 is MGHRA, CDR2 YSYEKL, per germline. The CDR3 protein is CASSQDLLAADYYNEQFF. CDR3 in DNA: TGCGCCAGCAGCCAAGATCTACTAGCGGCTGATTATTACAATGAGCAGTTCTTC.

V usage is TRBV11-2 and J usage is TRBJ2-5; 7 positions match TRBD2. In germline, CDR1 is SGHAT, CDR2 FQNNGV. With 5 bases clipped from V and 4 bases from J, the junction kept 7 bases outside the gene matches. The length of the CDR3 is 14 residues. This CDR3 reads CASSRGGGRETQYF. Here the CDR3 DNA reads TGTGCCAGCAGCCGTGGGGGGGGGAGAGAGACCCAGTACTTC.

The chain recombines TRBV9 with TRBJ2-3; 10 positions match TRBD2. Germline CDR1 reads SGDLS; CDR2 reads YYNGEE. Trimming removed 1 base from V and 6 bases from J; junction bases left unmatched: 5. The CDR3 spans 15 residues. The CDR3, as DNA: TGTGCCAGCAGCGTAATGCTAGCGGGAGAGGATACGCAGTATTTT. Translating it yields CASSVMLAGEDTQYF. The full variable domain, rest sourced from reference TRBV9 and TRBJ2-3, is DSGVTQTPKHLITATGQRVTLRCSPRSGDLSVYWYQQSLDQGLQFLIQYYNGEERAKGNILERFSAQQFPDLHSELNLSSLELGDSALYFCASSVMLAGEDTQYFGPGTRLTVL.

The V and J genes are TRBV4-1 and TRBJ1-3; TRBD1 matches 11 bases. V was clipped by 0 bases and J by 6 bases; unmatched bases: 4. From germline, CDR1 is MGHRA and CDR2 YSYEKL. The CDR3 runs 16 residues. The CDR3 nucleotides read TGCGCCAGCAGCCAAGATTGGACAGGGGGCTCAAACACCATATATTTT. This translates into CASSQDWTGGSNTIYF.

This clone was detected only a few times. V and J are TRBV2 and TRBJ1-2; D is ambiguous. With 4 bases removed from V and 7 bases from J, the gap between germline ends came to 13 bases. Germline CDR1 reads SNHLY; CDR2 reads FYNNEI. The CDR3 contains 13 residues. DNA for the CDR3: TGTGCCAGCAGTGCTTTGGTAGGGTCTGGCTACACCTTC. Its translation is CASSALVGSGYTF.

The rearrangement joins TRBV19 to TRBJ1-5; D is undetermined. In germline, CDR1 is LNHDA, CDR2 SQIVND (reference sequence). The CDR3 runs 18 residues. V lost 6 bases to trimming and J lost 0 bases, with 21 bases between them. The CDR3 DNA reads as TGTGCCAGTAGGACGGCTGACGGAGTAACTTATAGCAATCAGCCCCAGCATTTT. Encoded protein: CASRTADGVTYSNQPQHF.

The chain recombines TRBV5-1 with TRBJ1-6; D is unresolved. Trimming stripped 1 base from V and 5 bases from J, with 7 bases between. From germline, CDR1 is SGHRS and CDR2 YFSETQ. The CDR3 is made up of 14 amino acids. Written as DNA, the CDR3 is TGCGCCAGCAGCTTGAGACCCGATAATTCACCCCTCCACTTT. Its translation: CASSLRPDNSPLHF.

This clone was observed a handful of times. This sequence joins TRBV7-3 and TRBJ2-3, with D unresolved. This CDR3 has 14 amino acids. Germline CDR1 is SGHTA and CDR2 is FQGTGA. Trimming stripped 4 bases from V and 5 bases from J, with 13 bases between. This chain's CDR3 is CASSSGHAGDTQYF. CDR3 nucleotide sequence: TGTGCCAGCAGCTCCGGCCATGCCGGAGATACGCAGTATTTT.

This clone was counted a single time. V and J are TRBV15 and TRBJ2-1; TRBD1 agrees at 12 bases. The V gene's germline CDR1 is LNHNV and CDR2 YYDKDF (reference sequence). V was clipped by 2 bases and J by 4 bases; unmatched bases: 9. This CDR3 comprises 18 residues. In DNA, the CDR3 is TGTGCCACCAGCAGAACTAGACTGGGACAGGGGGCATACAATGAGCAGTTCTTC. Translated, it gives CATSRTRLGQGAYNEQFF. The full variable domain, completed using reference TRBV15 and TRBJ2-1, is DAMVIQNPRYQVTQFGKPVTLSCSQTLNHNVMYWYQQKSSQAPKLLFHYYDKDFNNEADTPDNFQSRRPNTSFCFLDIRSPGLGDTAMYLCATSRTRLGQGAYNEQFFGPGTRLTVL.

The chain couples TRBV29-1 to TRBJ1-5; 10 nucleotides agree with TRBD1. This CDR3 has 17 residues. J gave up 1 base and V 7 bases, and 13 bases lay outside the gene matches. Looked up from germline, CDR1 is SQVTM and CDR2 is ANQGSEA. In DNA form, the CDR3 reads TGCAGCGGGACAGACAGGGGGCGAAGGGGGAGCAATCAGCCCCAGCATTTT. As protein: CSGTDRGRRGSNQPQHF. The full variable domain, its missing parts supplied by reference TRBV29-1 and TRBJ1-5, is SAVISQKPSRDICQRGTSLTIQCQVDSQVTMMFWYRQQPGQSLTLIATANQGSEATYESGFVIDKFPISRPNLTFSTLTVSNMSPEDSSIYLCSGTDRGRRGSNQPQHFGDGTRLSIL.

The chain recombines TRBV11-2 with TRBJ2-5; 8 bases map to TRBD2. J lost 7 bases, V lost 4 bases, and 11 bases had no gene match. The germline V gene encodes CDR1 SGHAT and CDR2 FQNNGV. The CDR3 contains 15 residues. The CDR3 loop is CASSSGGANVGTQYF. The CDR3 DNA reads TGTGCCAGCAGCTCGGGGGGGGCGAATGTAGGGACCCAGTACTTC.

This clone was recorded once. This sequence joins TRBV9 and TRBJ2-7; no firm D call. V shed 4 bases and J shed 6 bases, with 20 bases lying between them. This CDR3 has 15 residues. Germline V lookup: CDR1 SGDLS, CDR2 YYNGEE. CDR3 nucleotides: TGTGCCAGCAGCCCCCGCCTAGGAGCACCAGGCGAGCAGTACTTC. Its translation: CASSPRLGAPGEQYF.

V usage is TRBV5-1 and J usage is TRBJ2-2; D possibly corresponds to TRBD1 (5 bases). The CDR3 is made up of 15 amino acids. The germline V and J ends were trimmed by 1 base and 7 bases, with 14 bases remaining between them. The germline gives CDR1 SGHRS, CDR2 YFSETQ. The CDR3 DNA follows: TGCGCCAGCAGCTTGCTCTCAGGGAAGGACGGGGAGCTGTTTTTT. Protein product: CASSLLSGKDGELFF.